This T cell receptor beta chain derives from a study of cytomegalovirus exposure and HLA in healthy donors listed by TCRdb under 2017. Looking at the study overall: According to an earlier analysis of 587 of the donors, some 180 million T cells yielded some 110 million unique TCR beta sequences and 276 Gb of sequence data. Among some 400 genotyped donors of the cohort, an average of about 240,000 unique TCR beta nucleotide sequences were sequenced per donor, roughly 20% of them non-productive. Donor age, sex, ethnicity and CMV serostatus were collected together with the repertoire data. Typing coverage differed by locus: A, B, C, DRB1 and DQB1 were typed in roughly 629-630 donors, DQA1 in around 500, DPA1 in over 600, and DPB1 in approximately 450. An earlier analysis of about 600 of the donors used high-throughput TCR beta sequencing to judge whether each TCR beta V gene segment behaved as functional or pseudogenic. Besides the first cohort of 550 to 750 subjects, a separate validation cohort made up of 120 different subjects was used. Of the roughly 400 genotyped donors, around 81% fell in the genetic ancestry cluster associated with self-reported Caucasian donors. Rather than using new phenotypic data, the later analysis identified candidate immune exposures from TCR beta sequences and from how often those sequences occurred across donors. About five DR-DQ haplotypes were handled as single units for association and clustering, since linkage in the cohort was strong. A later genetic analysis used genome-wide SNP genotypes for 398 of the 666 donors, treating that subset as a discovery cohort. The study aimed to test whether signatures of past pathogen exposure could be identified by cataloging public T cell receptors. A later analysis re-analyzed previously published TCR beta repertoires from 500 to 700 donors and added high-resolution HLA genotyping to study TCR occurrence patterns. Approximately 300 gigabases of sequencing data and approximately 91 million unique TCR sequences made up an early release that covered some 640 HLA-typed donors. The study profiled the T cell repertoires of some 610 subjects by immunosequencing and related them to cytomegalovirus serostatus. High-throughput TCR immunosequencing, statistical association of individual TCRs with disease status, and machine learning were combined to predict cytomegalovirus infection status. Every discovery cohort repertoire had been produced on one sequencing platform. Class I and class II HLA loci were covered by the typing at four-digit resolution. Points the paper makes about the study in general: For the cohort, immune exposure information was limited to CMV serostatus. In a later analysis, TCR association rates were found to vary across HLA loci, with the most associated TCRs seen for DRB1 alleles and the fewest for HLA-C alleles. Compared with the approximately 600-donor mean, donors in an Asian-associated ancestry cluster had fewer N-insertions in productive TCRs, according to a later genetic analysis. A cluster of highly shared sequence variants was judged likely to represent a technical artifact of the sequencing pipeline. Most TCR sequences were observed very rarely across donors, whereas some public TCRs were present in many individuals. The study gave a list of 150 to 200 TCR beta chains associated with cytomegalovirus. Some IMGT-functional V segments, including TRBV6-2 and TRBV6-3, could not be told apart with the 87-base-pair reads, so those segments were excluded. According to the authors, the approach could potentially be generalized to other disease states and immunological phenotypes. Correlated functional status among segregating V segments might reflect linkage disequilibrium, but an unknown experimental factor could not be ruled out. A further reported finding was that TCR beta sequences accurately predicted the HLA-A and HLA-B alleles for most subjects in the first cohort. When HLA alleles, especially DR and DQ, strongly co-occurred, attributing TCR associations to individual alleles was difficult. In a later analysis, some 17,000 TCR beta sequences were associated with specific HLA alleles at a false discovery rate of 0.05. A few of the identified cytomegalovirus-associated TCR beta chains were confirmed in vitro to be specific for cytomegalovirus antigens. Compared with equally common non-associated chains, HLA-associated TCR beta chains in a later analysis were more clonally expanded and had lower generation probabilities. In this cohort, only TCR beta chains were sequenced, and detectable features were limited by the absence of alpha or paired-chain data. Because counts were too low, about 17 rarely observed V segments, including chromosome 9 orphons, were excluded from the earlier analysis of a few hundred of the donors. Because some donors lacked HLA typing at each locus, the association tests relied only on the typed subset. In a later analysis, several top co-occurrence clusters were reported to appear linked to parvovirus B19, influenza, CMV and Epstein-Barr virus. In both the original and validation cohorts, the classifier was reported to diagnose cytomegalovirus status with high specificity and sensitivity. Most CMV-associated TCR beta chains appeared to be HLA-restricted in a later analysis, and the HLA associations seemed to be driven largely by CMV exposure. In an earlier analysis of about 600 of the donors, most TCR beta V segments appeared in productive rearrangements about 87% or about 30% of the time, broadly matching IMGT annotations. An association between a missense DCLRE1C variant and V-gene and J-gene trimming of TCR beta chains was found in a later genetic analysis and replicated in an independent cohort. The presence/absence analyses assumed that sequencing depth was roughly uniform across donors, and that assumption may not be true.

With respect to this clone: No antigen is known for it. Nothing much larger sits one base from this clone, and base qualities are not available.

In total, 630 or so healthy bone marrow donors made up the cohort. All cohort members were sampled while nominally healthy, although unrecorded immune exposures were likely present. The donor tested CMV seropositive, placing the donor among the 250 to 350 seropositive members of the cohort. Each donor provided a peripheral blood sample, and peripheral blood mononuclear cells were used for TCR beta sequencing. Genomic DNA was extracted from the blood cell samples with the Qiagen DNeasy Blood Extraction Kit. The protocol used for the library was the immunoSEQ multiplex PCR assay. A mixture of 60 forward primers for TCR Vbeta segments and 13 reverse primers for TCR Jbeta segments was used in the multiplex PCR. The CDR3 region of rearranged TCR beta genes was amplified from genomic DNA by a multiplex PCR assay. The amplified TCR beta libraries were sequenced on the Illumina HiSeq System as 87-base-pair reads. The paper's processing steps were these. A later analysis tallied 75 million to 95 million unique TCR beta chains across the 700 or so repertoires, and some 10 million of those chains were shared by two or more donors. To remove PCR and sequencing errors, raw reads were error-corrected and collapsed into unique sequences using a nearest-neighbor algorithm that merged closely related sequences. V, D and J gene segments were assigned by aligning CDR3 sequences to IMGT reference sequences. Each retained sequence needed at least a six-nucleotide match to both a V gene segment and a J gene segment. A rearrangement counted as productive if the CDR3 had no stop codons and remained in frame with V and J, and every other rearrangement counted as non-productive. Following IMGT convention, CDR3 was defined as the stretch from the second conserved V-encoded cysteine to the conserved J-encoded phenylalanine. Sequences without an unambiguous match to a single V gene segment were excluded from the earlier analysis of 450 to 750 of the donors. In an earlier analysis of 587 of the donors, V segments were called functional above 56.7% productive rearrangements and were called segregating when the between-donor standard deviation exceeded 5%. A statistical classification framework was built for diagnosing cytomegalovirus status from the catalog of TCR beta chain sequences. V and J gene assignment, in a later analysis, came from comparing TCR nucleotide sequences with IMGT/GENE-DB human TR gene sequences. In a later analysis, CDR3 sequences and most-parsimonious VDJ recombination scenarios were assigned using the TCRdist pipeline. In a later analysis, each TCR beta chain was defined by its CDR3 amino acid sequence together with its V-gene family, and reads lacking a unique V-gene family were excluded. As a way to deal with suspected cross-contamination and a sequencing artifact, a later analysis dropped roughly 600 nucleotide sequences that were highly shared and had low generation probability. For each public chain, a later analysis derived a clonal expansion index from normalized ranks of inferred template counts within each repertoire. In a later analysis, generation probabilities were computed using a VDJ recombination model fitted to out-of-frame rearrangements, and the results were checked against IGoR. In a later analysis, hypergeometric tests were used to score TCR-TCR, TCR-HLA and TCR-CMV co-occurrence, with a repertoire-size bias correction applied to TCR pairs. In a later analysis, false discovery rates were estimated by permuting HLA or CMV assignments 20 times. In a later analysis, co-occurring TCRs were grouped with DBSCAN, and TCRdist sequence similarity was added when clustering was performed within HLA-allele-positive subsets. Repertoires with fewer than 30,000 or more than 120,000 public chains were left out of co-occurrence clustering, as were five repertoires with anomalous nucleotide sharing. This is the immuneACCESS table as TCRdb keeps it, with only in-frame sequences that have V and J called. A part of the clones is gone; compared with another copy, unresolved V genes explain less than half, and the rest is unexplained. Clone size and the V and J calls come from that table; the DNA yielded D and trimming. Present in this sample are 130,000 or so clones, 77% of which were seen just once. The leading ten clones occupy 5.8% of the sample.

Spanning cysteine to phenylalanine, the CDR3 consists of 20 amino acids. Just CDR3 DNA is preserved here, 60 bases in frame from base 1. Input material: PBMCs. The clonotype originates from a man aged 18 to 35 in good health and CMV-seropositive. The sequence links TRBV1 to TRBJ2-2; the DNA was not compared with TRBD2, the D call given in the table. TRBV1 counts as a pseudogene. The sequenced DNA: TGCACCAGCAGCCAATATACCCCGGGACTAGCTGGGTCGAACACCGGGGAGCTGTTTTTT. It is translated as CTSSQYTPGLAGSNTGELFF.